The sequence of this T cell receptor beta chain was determined in a study of metastatic and nonmetastatic thyroid tumors (dated by TCRdb to about 2020). About the study as a whole: The researchers compared repertoires between peripheral blood samples and tumor or nodule tissue samples from patients with malignant or benign thyroid disease. What the work shows at the level of the full study, not this receptor alone: In both blood and tumor samples, malignant tumors were reported to have significantly higher TCR beta diversity than benign nodules.

Libraries were prepared through PCR. The sequencer was an Illumina HiSeq 4000. The TCR beta-chain CDR3 region of each patient was profiled by high-throughput sequencing. The source study handled its data this way. The researchers built a classifier to tell apart papillary thyroid cancer patients with distant metastasis, based on CDR3 differences among clinicopathological groups. Repertoire diversity was assessed with the Shannon index, and tumor-blood repertoire similarity with the Morisita-Horn index. The public reads were run again by TCRdb, first through fastp at Q25 and then through MiXCR, and only productive beta chains were kept. The authors' filters were not applied to this entry. The sample table holds some 6,300 clones, of which around 33% were seen once. The top ten hold more than 10% of the sample. Trimmed from V: 0 bases; trimmed from J: 4 bases; junction bases lacking a gene match: 2. The CDR3 measures 15 amino acids from cysteine to phenylalanine. Just the 45-base CDR3 DNA is kept, in frame starting at base 1. From a lookup of the germline V gene, CDR1 and CDR2 are MNHNS and SASEGT.

In the case of this clone: The target of this receptor is not known. Base qualities are not recorded, but no much larger clone differs from it by a single base.

No patient had received any treatment before thyroid surgery. Patient clinical samples collected from 2012 to 2018 were retrospectively analysed using T-cell receptor beta sequencing. The TCR comes from a female donor with papillary thyroid cancer or a benign thyroid nodule (not recorded which). Some clones in this sample may be carry-over from other donors' samples. This chain joins TRBV6-1 to TRBJ2-3, with TRBD2 matching 9 junction bases. The sample comprised adjacent normal tissue. This receptor carries the CDR3 CASSEASGSADTQYF. The bases are TGTGCCAGCAGTGAAGCTAGCGGGAGTGCAGATACGCAGTATTTT.